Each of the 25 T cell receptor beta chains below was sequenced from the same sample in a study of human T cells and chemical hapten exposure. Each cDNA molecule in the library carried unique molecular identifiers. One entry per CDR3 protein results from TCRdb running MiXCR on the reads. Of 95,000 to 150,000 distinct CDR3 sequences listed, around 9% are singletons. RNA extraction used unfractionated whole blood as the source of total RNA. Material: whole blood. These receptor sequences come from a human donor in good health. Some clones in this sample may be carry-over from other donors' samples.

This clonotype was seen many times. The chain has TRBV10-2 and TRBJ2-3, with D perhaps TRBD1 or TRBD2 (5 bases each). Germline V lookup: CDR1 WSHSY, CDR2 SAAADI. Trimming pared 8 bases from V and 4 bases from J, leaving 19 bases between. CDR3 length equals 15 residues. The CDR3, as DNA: TGCGCCAGCGCGGGCCCGCCGGGGCCGTCAGATACGCAGTATTTT. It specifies CASAGPPGPSDTQYF.

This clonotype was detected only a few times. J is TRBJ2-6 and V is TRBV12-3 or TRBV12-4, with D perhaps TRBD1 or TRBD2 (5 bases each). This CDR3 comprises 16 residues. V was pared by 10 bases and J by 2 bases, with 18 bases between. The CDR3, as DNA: TGTGCCACCACACTCGCCGGGACCGCTGGGGCCAACGTCCTGACTTTC. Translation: CATTLAGTAGANVLTF.

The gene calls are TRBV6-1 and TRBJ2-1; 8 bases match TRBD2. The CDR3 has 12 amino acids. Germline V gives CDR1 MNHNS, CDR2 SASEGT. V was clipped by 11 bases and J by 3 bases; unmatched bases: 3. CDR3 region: CAGGTSYNEQFF. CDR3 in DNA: TGTGCCGGCGGGACTAGCTACAATGAGCAGTTCTTC.

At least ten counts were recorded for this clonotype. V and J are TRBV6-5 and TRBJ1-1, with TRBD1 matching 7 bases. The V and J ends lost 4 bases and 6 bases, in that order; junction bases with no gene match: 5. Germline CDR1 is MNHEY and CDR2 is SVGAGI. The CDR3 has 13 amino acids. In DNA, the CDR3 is TGTGCCAGCAGTTCCAGGGGGATGGCTGAAGCTTTCTTT. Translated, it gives CASSSRGMAEAFF.

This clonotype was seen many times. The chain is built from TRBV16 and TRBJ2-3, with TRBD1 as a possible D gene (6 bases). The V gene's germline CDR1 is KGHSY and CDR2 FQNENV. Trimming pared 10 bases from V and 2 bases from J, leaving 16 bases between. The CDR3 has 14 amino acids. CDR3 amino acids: CATYRDTSTDTQYF. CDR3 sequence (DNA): TGTGCCACCTACCGGGACACCTCCACAGATACGCAGTATTTT.

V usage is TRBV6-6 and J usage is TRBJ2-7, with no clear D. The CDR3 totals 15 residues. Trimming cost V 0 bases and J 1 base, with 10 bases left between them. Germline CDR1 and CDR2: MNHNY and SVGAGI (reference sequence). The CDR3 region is CASSYSLTTSYEQYF. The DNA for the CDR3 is TGTGCCAGCAGTTACTCCCTTACTACTTCCTACGAGCAGTACTTC.

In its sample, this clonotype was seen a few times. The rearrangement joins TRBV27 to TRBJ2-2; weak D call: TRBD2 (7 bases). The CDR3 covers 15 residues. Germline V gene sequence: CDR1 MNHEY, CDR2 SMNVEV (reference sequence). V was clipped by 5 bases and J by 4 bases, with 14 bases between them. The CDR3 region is CASSPGGLGTGELFF. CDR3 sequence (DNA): TGTGCCAGCAGTCCCGGGGGGCTGGGCACCGGGGAGCTGTTTTTT.

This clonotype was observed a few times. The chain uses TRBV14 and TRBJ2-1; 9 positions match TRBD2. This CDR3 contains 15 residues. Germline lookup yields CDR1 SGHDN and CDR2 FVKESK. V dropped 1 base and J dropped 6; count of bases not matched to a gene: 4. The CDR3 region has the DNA TGTGCCAGCAGCCAAGGACTAGCGGTACGCAATGAGCAGTTCTTC. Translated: CASSQGLAVRNEQFF.

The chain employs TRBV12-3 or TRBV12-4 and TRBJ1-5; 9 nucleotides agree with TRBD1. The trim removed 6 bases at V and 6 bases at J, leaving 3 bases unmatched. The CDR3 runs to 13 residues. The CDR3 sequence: CASSTDRGQPQHF. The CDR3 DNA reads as TGTGCCAGCAGCACGGACAGGGGTCAGCCCCAGCATTTT.

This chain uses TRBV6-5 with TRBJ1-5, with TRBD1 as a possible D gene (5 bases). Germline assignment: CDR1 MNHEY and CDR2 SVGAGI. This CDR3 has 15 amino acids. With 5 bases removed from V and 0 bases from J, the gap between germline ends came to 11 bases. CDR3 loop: CASSKGRNSNQPQHF. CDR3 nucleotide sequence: TGTGCCAGCAGTAAGGGACGGAATAGCAATCAGCCCCAGCATTTT.

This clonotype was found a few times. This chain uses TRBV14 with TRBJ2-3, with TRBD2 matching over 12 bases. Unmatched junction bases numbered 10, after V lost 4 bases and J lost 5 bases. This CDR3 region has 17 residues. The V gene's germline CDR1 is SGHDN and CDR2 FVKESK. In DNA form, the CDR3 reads TGTGCCAGCAGCCGAGGGTTGACTAGCGGGAGTGGAGATACGCAGTATTTT. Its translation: CASSRGLTSGSGDTQYF. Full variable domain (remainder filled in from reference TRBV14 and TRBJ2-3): EAGVTQFPSHSVIEKGQTVTLRCDPISGHDNLYWYRRVMGKEIKFLLHFVKESKQDESGMPNNRFLAERTGGTYSTLKVQPAELEDSGVYFCASSRGLTSGSGDTQYFGPGTRLTVL.

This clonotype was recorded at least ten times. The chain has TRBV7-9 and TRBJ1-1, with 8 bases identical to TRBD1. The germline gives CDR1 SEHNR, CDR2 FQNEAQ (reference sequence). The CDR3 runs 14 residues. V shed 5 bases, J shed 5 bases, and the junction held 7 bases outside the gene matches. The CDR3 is CASSTRTGSTEAFF. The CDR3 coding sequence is TGTGCCAGCAGCACCCGGACAGGGAGTACTGAAGCTTTCTTT.

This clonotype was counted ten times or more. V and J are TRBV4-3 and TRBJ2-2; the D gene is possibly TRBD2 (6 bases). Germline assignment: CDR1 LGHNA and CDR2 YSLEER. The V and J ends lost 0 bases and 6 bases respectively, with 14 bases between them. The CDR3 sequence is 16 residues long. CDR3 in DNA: TGCGCCAGCAGCCAAGATGGAGAAAGGAGGGCCGGGGAGCTGTTTTTT. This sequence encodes CASSQDGERRAGELFF.

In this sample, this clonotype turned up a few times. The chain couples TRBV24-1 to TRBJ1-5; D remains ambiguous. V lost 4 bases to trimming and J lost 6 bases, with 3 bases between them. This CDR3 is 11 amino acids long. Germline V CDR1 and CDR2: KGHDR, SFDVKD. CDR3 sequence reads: CATSEGQPQHF. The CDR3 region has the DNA TGTGCCACCAGTGAAGGTCAGCCCCAGCATTTT.

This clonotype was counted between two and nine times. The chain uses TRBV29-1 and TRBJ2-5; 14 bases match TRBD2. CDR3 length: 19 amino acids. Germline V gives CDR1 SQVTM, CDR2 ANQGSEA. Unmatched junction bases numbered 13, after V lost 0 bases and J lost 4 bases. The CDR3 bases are TGCAGCGTTGAAGATCGACGGACTAGCGGGAGGAGTTGGGGAGAGACCCAGTACTTC. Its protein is CSVEDRRTSGRSWGETQYF.

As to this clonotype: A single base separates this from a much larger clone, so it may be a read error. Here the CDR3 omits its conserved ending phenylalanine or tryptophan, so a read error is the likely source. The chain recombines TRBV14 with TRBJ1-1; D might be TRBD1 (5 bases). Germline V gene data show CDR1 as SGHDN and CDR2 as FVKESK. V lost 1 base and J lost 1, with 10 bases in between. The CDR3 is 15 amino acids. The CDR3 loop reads CASSQVRGWNTEAFL. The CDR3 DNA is TGTGCCAGCAGCCAAGTTCGGGGCTGGAACACTGAAGCTTTCTTA.

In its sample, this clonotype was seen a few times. CDR3 region: CASSLGRGGDEQFF. In DNA, the CDR3 is TGTGCCAGCAGCTTAGGCCGGGGAGGGGATGAGCAGTTCTTC. This sequence joins TRBV7-9 and TRBJ2-1; 7 positions agree with TRBD2. Germline V gene sequence: CDR1 SEHNR, CDR2 FQNEAQ (reference sequence). V shed 1 base, J shed 8 bases, and the junction held 5 bases outside the gene matches. The CDR3 totals 14 residues.

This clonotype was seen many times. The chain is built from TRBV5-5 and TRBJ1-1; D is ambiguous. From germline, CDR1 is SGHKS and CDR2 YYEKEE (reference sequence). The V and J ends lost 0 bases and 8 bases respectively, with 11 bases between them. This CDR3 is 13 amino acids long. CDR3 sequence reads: CASSLELMAEAFF. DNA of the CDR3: TGTGCCAGCAGCTTGGAATTAATGGCGGAAGCTTTCTTT.

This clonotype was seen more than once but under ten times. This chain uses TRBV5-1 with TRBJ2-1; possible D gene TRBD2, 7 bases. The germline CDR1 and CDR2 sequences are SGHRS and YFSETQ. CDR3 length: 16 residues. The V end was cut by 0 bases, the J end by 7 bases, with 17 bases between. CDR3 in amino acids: CASSLDLGGAWNEQFF. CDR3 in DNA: TGCGCCAGCAGCTTGGATTTGGGGGGGGCCTGGAATGAGCAGTTCTTC. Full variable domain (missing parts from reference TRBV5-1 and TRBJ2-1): KAGVTQTPRYLIKTRGQQVTLSCSPISGHRSVSWYQQTPGQGLQFLFEYFSETQRNKGNFPGRFSGRQFSNSRSEMNVSTLELGDSALYLCASSLDLGGAWNEQFFGPGTRLTVL.

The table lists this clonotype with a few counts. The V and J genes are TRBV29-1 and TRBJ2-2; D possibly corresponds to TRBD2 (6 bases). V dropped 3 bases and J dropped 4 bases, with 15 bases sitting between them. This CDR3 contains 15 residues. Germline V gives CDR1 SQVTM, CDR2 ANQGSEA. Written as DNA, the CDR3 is TGCAGCGTTGAGGCGGGGCCACTAAGCACCGGGGAGCTGTTTTTT. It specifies CSVEAGPLSTGELFF.

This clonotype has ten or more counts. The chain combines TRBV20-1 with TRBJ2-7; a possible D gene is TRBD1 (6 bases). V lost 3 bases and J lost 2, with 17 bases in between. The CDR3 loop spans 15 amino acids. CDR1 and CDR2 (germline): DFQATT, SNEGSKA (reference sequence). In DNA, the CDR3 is TGCAGTGCTAGGTCCCGGACAGATTTACCCTACGAGCAGTACTTC. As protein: CSARSRTDLPYEQYF.

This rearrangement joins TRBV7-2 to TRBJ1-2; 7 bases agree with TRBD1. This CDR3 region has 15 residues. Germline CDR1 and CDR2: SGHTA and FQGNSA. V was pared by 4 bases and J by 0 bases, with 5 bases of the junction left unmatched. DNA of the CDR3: TGTGCCAGCAGCTGGGAGGGGGCCACTAACTATGGCTACACCTTC. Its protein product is CASSWEGATNYGYTF. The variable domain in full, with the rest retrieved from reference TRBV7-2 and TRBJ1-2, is GAGVSQSPSNKVTEKGKDVELRCDPISGHTALYWYRQSLGQGLEFLIYFQGNSAPDKSGLPSDRFSAERTGGSVSTLTIQRTQQEDSAVYLCASSWEGATNYGYTFGSGTRLTVV.

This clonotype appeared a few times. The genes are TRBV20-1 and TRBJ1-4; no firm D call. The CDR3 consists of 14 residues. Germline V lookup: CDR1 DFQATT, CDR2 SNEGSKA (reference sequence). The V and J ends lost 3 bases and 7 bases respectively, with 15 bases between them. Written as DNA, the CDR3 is TGCAGTGCTAGCTCGACTCCCGAGGTTGAAAAACTGTTTTTT. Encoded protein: CSASSTPEVEKLFF.

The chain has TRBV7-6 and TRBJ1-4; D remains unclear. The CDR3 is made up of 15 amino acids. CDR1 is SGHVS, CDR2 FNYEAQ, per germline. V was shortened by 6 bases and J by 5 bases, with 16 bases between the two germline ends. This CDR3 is CASRPLLGRNEKLFF. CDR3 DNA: TGTGCCAGCAGGCCCCTCCTGGGCAGGAATGAAAAACTGTTTTTT.

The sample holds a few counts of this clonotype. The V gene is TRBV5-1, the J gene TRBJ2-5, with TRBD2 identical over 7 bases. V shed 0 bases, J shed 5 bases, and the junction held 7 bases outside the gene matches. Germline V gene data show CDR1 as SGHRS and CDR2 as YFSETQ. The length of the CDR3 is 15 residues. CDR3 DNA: TGCGCCAGCAGCTTGGCGGGAGGCCCCCAGGAGACCCAGTACTTC. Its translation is CASSLAGGPQETQYF.